Listed below are T cell receptor beta chains from one sample, sequenced in a study of T cells in Graves' hyperthyroidism and ophthalmopathy. MiXCR, run by TCRdb on the multiplex PCR reads, gives a single entry per CDR3 protein. The sample has around 690,000 distinct CDR3 sequences, less than 25% seen once. The sample consisted of blood. All receptors derive from a man aged 25-45 years with Graves' ophthalmopathy. CDR3s include the opening cysteine and the closing phenylalanine or tryptophan. D genes are given only for firm matches. Expanded clones get a size class; other rows say once, few or many, or leave the size out.

TRBJ2-7 | NA | TRBV20-1 | many | CSAPPRSSYEQYF | TGCAGTGCTCCCCCTCGAAGCTCCTACGAGCAGTACTTC
TRBJ2-7 | NA | TRBV4-1 | few | CASSQDLERVAYEQYF | TGCGCCAGCAGCCAAGACCTAGAGAGGGTCGCCTACGAGCAGTACTTC
TRBJ2-7 | NA | TRBV6-1 | NA | CAALAGTSASYEQYF | TGTGCCGCCCTAGCCGGGACTTCGGCCTCCTACGAGCAGTACTTC
TRBJ2-2 | NA | TRBV7-2 | NA | CASSRDGYLNTGELFF | TGTGCCAGCAGCCGGGACGGTTACCTGAACACCGGGGAGCTGTTTTTT
TRBJ2-7 | NA | TRBV28 | many | CASSPLGTSYEQYF | TGTGCCAGCAGTCCCCTGGGAACCTCCTACGAGCAGTACTTC
TRBJ2-7 | NA | TRBV29-1 | many | CSVMTVSYEQYF | TGCAGCGTAATGACAGTCTCCTACGAGCAGTACTTC
TRBJ1-5 | TRBD1 | TRBV7-2 | NA | CASSSPAGGRGRNQPQHF | TGTGCCAGCAGCTCCCCGGCAGGGGGTCGAGGTCGCAATCAGCCCCAGCATTTT
TRBJ2-1 | NA | TRBV5-1 | many | CASSLAGEGSYNEQFF | TGCGCCAGCAGCTTGGCGGGAGAGGGGTCCTACAATGAGCAGTTCTTC
TRBJ2-7 | NA | TRBV5-1 | NA | CASSFDSTYEQYF | TGCGCCAGCAGCTTCGACAGCACCTACGAGCAGTACTTC
TRBJ1-4 | NA | TRBV18 | many | CASSPGLNEKLFF | TGTGCCAGCTCACCGGGATTGAATGAAAAACTGTTTTTT
TRBJ2-7 | NA | TRBV14 | NA | CASSQVWAGFYEQYF | TGTGCCAGCAGCCAAGTTTGGGCAGGTTTCTACGAGCAGTACTTC
TRBJ2-5 | TRBD2 | TRBV19 | NA | CASSSRTSGEETQYF | TGTGCCAGTAGTTCAAGGACTAGCGGGGAAGAGACCCAGTACTTC
TRBJ2-3 | NA | TRBV6-1 | many | CASSEGFLGVDTQYF | TGTGCCAGCAGTGAGGGCTTCCTCGGTGTTGATACGCAGTATTTT
TRBJ2-1 | TRBD2 | TRBV3-1 | NA | CASSQGTSGNEQFF | TGTGCCAGCAGCCAAGGGACTAGCGGGAATGAGCAGTTCTTC
TRBJ2-5 | NA | TRBV20-1 | NA | CSAGPQETQYF | TGCAGTGCTGGCCCCCAAGAGACCCAGTACTTC
TRBJ1-4 | NA | TRBV7-9 | few | CASSSGRVSIEKLFF | TGTGCCAGCAGCTCGGGAAGGGTCAGCATTGAAAAACTGTTTTTT
TRBJ1-5 | NA | TRBV11-1 | many | CASSYRRGRERNQPQHF | TGTGCCAGCAGCTATAGAAGGGGCAGGGAACGCAATCAGCCCCAGCATTTT
TRBJ2-5 | NA | TRBV7-2 | NA | CASSLGGQSQETQYF | TGTGCCAGCAGCTTGGGGGGACAGTCCCAAGAGACCCAGTACTTC
TRBJ2-1 | TRBD2 | TRBV30 | many | CAWSRLAAYNEQFF | TGTGCCTGGAGTCGACTAGCGGCCTACAATGAGCAGTTCTTC
TRBJ2-2 | NA | TRBV20-1 | few | CSARDPTANTGELFF | TGCAGTGCTAGAGACCCAACGGCGAACACCGGGGAGCTGTTTTTT
TRBJ2-4 | TRBD1 | TRBV11-2 | few | CASSFRDRAAKNIQYF | TGTGCCAGCAGCTTCCGGGACAGGGCGGCCAAAAACATTCAGTACTTC
TRBJ2-7 | TRBD2 | TRBV20-1 | few | CSARDSARSGVDSYEQYF | TGCAGTGCTAGAGACTCTGCTCGTAGCGGGGTGGACTCCTACGAGCAGTACTTC
TRBJ2-7 | NA | TRBV7-6 | few | CASSYGQEYEQYF | TGTGCCAGCAGCTATGGACAAGAATACGAGCAGTACTTC
TRBJ2-7 | NA | TRBV6-1 | many | CASKRESVYEQYF | TGTGCCAGCAAACGCGAGTCGGTCTACGAGCAGTACTTC
TRBJ2-5 | TRBD2 | TRBV3-1 | NA | CASSQEAYLAGEETQYF | TGTGCCAGCAGCCAAGAAGCTTATCTAGCGGGAGAAGAGACCCAGTACTTC
TRBJ1-1 | NA | TRBV18 | NA | CASSPLSQVLNTEAFF | TGTGCCAGCTCACCTCTCAGCCAGGTCCTGAACACTGAAGCTTTCTTT
TRBJ2-2 | NA | TRBV11-3 | NA | CASSLYRSTGRTGELFF | TGTGCCAGCAGCTTATACCGTTCGACAGGACGGACCGGGGAGCTGTTTTTT
TRBJ2-1 | TRBD2 | TRBV27 | many | CASSLGLAYNEQFF | TGTGCCAGCAGCCTAGGACTAGCCTACAATGAGCAGTTCTTC
TRBJ1-6 | NA | TRBV6-1 | NA | CASQDISYNSPLHF | TGTGCCAGCCAGGACATTTCCTATAATTCACCCCTCCACTTT
TRBJ2-1 | TRBD1 | TRBV14 | NA | CASSHQTGVNEQFF | TGTGCCAGCAGCCATCAAACAGGGGTGAATGAGCAGTTCTTC
TRBJ2-7 | TRBD1 | TRBV6-5 | NA | CASSYSTGGNEQYF | TGTGCCAGCAGTTACTCGACAGGGGGCAACGAGCAGTACTTC
TRBJ2-7 | TRBD1 | TRBV6-1 | many | CASSHAPGGPYEQYF | TGTGCCAGCAGTCACGCGCCAGGGGGTCCCTACGAGCAGTACTTC
TRBJ2-2 | NA | TRBV12-3/TRBV12-4 | NA | CASSLSIHARELFF | TGTGCCAGCAGTTTATCTATCCACGCCCGGGAGCTGTTTTTT
TRBJ1-1 | TRBD1 | TRBV7-9 | many | CASSGRQGLGEAFF | TGTGCCAGCAGCGGTCGACAGGGTTTGGGTGAAGCTTTCTTT
TRBJ2-1 | NA | TRBV5-4 | NA | CASSLGAAEQFF | TGTGCCAGCAGCTTGGGAGCGGCCGAGCAGTTCTTC